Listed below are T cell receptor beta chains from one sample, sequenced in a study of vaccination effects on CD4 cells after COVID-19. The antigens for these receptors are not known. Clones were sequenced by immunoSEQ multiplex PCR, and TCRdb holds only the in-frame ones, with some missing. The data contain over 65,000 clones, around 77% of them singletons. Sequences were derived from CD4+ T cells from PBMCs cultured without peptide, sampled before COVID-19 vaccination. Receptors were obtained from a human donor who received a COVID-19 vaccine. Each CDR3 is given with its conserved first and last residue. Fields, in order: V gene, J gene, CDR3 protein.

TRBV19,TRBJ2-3,CASSPTSGGAGTQYF
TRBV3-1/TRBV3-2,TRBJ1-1,CASSHIGGIGAFF
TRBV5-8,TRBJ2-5,CASSWGPGTSGGAAETQYF
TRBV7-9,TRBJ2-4,CASSLNSLNIQYF
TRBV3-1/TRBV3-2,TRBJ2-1,CASSGRDRDNEQFF
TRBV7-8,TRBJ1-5,CASTRQGSNQPQHF
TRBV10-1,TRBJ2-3,CASSVAYTDTQYF
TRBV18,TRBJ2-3,CASSPGGTVADTQYF
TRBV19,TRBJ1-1,CASRWQSNTEAFF
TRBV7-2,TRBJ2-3,CASRNSGGARDTQYF
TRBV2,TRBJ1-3,CASRSTGSGNTIYF
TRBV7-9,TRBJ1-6,CASSSDTYNSPLHF
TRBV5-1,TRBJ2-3,CASSFSSVPTDTQYF
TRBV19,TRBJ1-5,CASSIENGSNQPQHF
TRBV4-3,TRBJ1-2,CASSQGPIDRQIF
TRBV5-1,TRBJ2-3,CASSLDRHYTDTQYF
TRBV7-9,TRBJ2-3,CASSSFGRAPDTQYF
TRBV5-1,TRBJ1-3,CASSSSGTGLGNTIYF